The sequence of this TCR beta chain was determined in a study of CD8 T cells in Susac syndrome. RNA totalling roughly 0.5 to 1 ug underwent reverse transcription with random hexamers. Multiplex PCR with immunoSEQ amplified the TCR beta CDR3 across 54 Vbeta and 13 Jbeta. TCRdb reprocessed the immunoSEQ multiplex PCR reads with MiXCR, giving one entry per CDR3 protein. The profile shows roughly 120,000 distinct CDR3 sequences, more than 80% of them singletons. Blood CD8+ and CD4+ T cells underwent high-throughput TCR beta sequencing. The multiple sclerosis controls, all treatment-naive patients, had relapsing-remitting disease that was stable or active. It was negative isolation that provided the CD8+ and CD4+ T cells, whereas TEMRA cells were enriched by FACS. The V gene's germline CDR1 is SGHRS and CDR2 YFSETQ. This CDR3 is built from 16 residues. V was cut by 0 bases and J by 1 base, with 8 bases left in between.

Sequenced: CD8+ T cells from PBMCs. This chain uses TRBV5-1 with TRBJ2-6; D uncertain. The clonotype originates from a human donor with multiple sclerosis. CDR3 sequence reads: CASSLGPYSGANVLTF. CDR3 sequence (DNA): TGCGCCAGCAGCTTGGGACCCTATTCTGGGGCCAACGTCCTGACTTTC.